The 30 T cell receptor beta chains listed next were all sequenced from one sample in a study of radiation and T cells in renal cell carcinoma. Profiled with immunoSEQ multiplex PCR; TCRdb holds only in-frame clones, not every one. The sample lists roughly 100,000 clones, roughly 90% occurring once. Time point described: baseline pretreatment blood. Treatment of the sample: 15 Gy SBRT to primary tumor, nephrectomy 4 weeks later. The sequenced sample was blood, obtained from a patient whose treatment included radiotherapy and nephrectomy. Receptors originate from a man in his forties or fifties with renal cell carcinoma.

This clone was detected once. The genes are TRBV18 and TRBJ2-7; D is perhaps TRBD1 or TRBD2 (5 bases each). With 3 bases removed from V and 2 bases from J, the gap between germline ends came to 11 bases. Looked up from germline, CDR1 is KGHSH and CDR2 is LQKENI. The CDR3 totals 14 residues. Here the CDR3 reads CASSPRGEAYEQYF. The CDR3 DNA reads as TGTGCCAGCTCACCGAGAGGGGAAGCCTACGAGCAGTACTTC.

The chain links TRBV7-2 to TRBJ1-1, with 7 bases identical to TRBD1. Germline loops: CDR1 SGHTA, CDR2 FQGNSA. The V and J ends lost 4 bases and 7 bases, in that order; junction bases with no gene match: 3. The CDR3 extends over 12 amino acids. The CDR3: CASSSQGIEAFF. CDR3 nucleotide sequence: TGTGCCAGCAGCTCACAGGGGATTGAAGCTTTCTTT. The full variable domain, rest sourced from reference TRBV7-2 and TRBJ1-1, is GAGVSQSPSNKVTEKGKDVELRCDPISGHTALYWYRQSLGQGLEFLIYFQGNSAPDKSGLPSDRFSAERTGGSVSTLTIQRTQQEDSAVYLCASSSQGIEAFFGQGTRLTVV.

The gene calls are TRBV5-1 and TRBJ2-1, with a weak D call TRBD1 (6 bases). The CDR3 runs to 16 residues. V shed 1 base and J shed 7 bases, with 18 bases lying between them. Germline CDR1 and CDR2: SGHRS and YFSETQ. CDR3 sequence reads: CASSLFVWTAPNEQFF. The CDR3 region has the DNA TGCGCCAGCAGCTTGTTTGTCTGGACAGCCCCGAATGAGCAGTTCTTC. Using reference TRBV5-1 and TRBJ2-1 for the parts outside the CDR3, the full variable domain is KAGVTQTPRYLIKTRGQQVTLSCSPISGHRSVSWYQQTPGQGLQFLFEYFSETQRNKGNFPGRFSGRQFSNSRSEMNVSTLELGDSALYLCASSLFVWTAPNEQFFGPGTRLTVL.

V gene TRBV6-1 combines with J gene TRBJ2-3, with D possibly TRBD2 on 5 matching bases. Trimming pared 2 bases from V and 0 bases from J, leaving 9 bases between. Germline CDR1 is MNHNS and CDR2 is SASEGT. The CDR3 extends over 15 amino acids. The CDR3 DNA sequence: TGTGCCAGCAGTGAATCGGGGATAAGCACAGATACGCAGTATTTT. Its protein is CASSESGISTDTQYF.

With respect to this clone: One junction end disagrees with the germline gene, perhaps due to a read error. This CDR3 is CASTVGTNTNTQYF. CDR3 nucleotide sequence: TGTGCCAGCACCGTCGGGACTAACACAAATACGCAGTATTTT. The V and J genes are TRBV5-6 and TRBJ2-3, with 7 bases matching TRBD2. This CDR3 is built from 14 residues. Per the germline V gene, CDR1 is SGHDT and CDR2 is YYEEEE.

This clone was seen a handful of times. The chain recombines TRBV7-2 with TRBJ2-3; 8 bases match TRBD1. V was pared by 5 bases and J by 1 base, with 5 bases of the junction left unmatched. This CDR3 is built from 15 residues. Looked up from germline, CDR1 is SGHTA and CDR2 is FQGNSA. Here the CDR3 reads CASSRQGIGTDTQYF. DNA of the CDR3: TGTGCCAGCAGCCGACAGGGGATAGGCACAGATACGCAGTATTTT.

A single count supports this clone. This chain joins TRBV15 and TRBJ1-5; TRBD1 matches 7 bases. The V gene's germline CDR1 is LNHNV and CDR2 YYDKDF (reference sequence). The CDR3 runs 15 residues. V gave up 3 bases and J gave up 3 bases; unmatched junction bases: 5. The DNA for the CDR3 is TGTGCCACCAGCAGTGACGGGACAGCCAATCAGCCCCAGCATTTT. It codes for CATSSDGTANQPQHF.

Details on this clone: Mismatch with germline at one junction end may stem from a read error. The CDR3 loop is CASSHPSGREAQYF. The CDR3 DNA reads TGTGCCAGCAGCCACCCCTCCGGAAGAGAGGCCCAGTACTTC. The genes are TRBV7-9 and TRBJ2-5; D gene uncertain. In germline, CDR1 is SEHNR, CDR2 FQNEAQ (reference sequence). The CDR3 sequence is 14 residues long.

This clone has only one observation. The chain recombines TRBV9 with TRBJ2-1; 9 bases are shared with TRBD2. Germline V gives CDR1 SGDLS, CDR2 YYNGEE. This CDR3 contains 15 residues. Germline trimming cut 1 base from V and 4 bases from J; bases unmatched to any gene: 3. CDR3 nucleotides: TGTGCCAGCAGCGTAATGCTAGCGGGATACAATGAGCAGTTCTTC. Protein sequence: CASSVMLAGYNEQFF. Drawing the rest from reference TRBV9 and TRBJ2-1, the complete variable domain is DSGVTQTPKHLITATGQRVTLRCSPRSGDLSVYWYQQSLDQGLQFLIQYYNGEERAKGNILERFSAQQFPDLHSELNLSSLELGDSALYFCASSVMLAGYNEQFFGPGTRLTVL.

This sequence joins TRBV4-3 and TRBJ2-1; D not resolved. Deletions cut 4 bases from V and 0 bases from J, with 7 bases between. From germline, CDR1 is LGHNA and CDR2 YSLEER. The CDR3 loop spans 14 amino acids. The CDR3 DNA sequence: TGCGCCAGCAGCCGTAGCTCCTCCTACAATGAGCAGTTCTTC. It yields the protein CASSRSSSYNEQFF.

As for this clone: The junction departs from the called germline gene at one end, perhaps through a read error. The J gene is TRBJ2-2, the V gene TRBV7-7, with a tentative D call TRBD1 (5 bases). This CDR3 is built from 13 residues. Germline CDR1 SSHAT, CDR2 FNYEAQ (reference sequence). For the CDR3, the DNA is TGTGCTAGCAGCCAAGGGGCGAACGGGGAGCTGTTTTTT. Amino acid sequence: CASSQGANGELFF.

The chain links TRBV28 to TRBJ2-7; D ambiguous. The V end lost 7 bases, the J end lost 0 bases, and 13 bases lay between the germline ends. The CDR3 has 14 amino acids. Germline-derived CDR1 and CDR2 are MDHEN and SYDVKM. The CDR3 DNA reads as TGTGCCAGCACGGTCCGGACGAGCTCCTACGAGCAGTACTTC. This translates into CASTVRTSSYEQYF.

The chain joins TRBV6-5 to TRBJ1-5; no reliable D call. V was shortened by 0 bases and J by 3 bases, with 6 bases between the two germline ends. Germline-derived CDR1 and CDR2 are MNHEY and SVGAGI. CDR3 length equals 14 residues. The CDR3, as DNA: TGTGCCAGCAGTTACTCGAGCGACAATCAGCCCCAGCATTTT. As protein: CASSYSSDNQPQHF.

This chain joins TRBV2 and TRBJ1-2; D is unclear. V was pared by 8 bases and J by 4 bases, with 17 bases between. The CDR3 is 14 residues long. Germline values: CDR1 SNHLY, CDR2 FYNNEI. CDR3: CASLDRQAVYGYTF. CDR3 nucleotide sequence: TGTGCCAGCCTGGACCGCCAGGCCGTCTATGGCTACACCTTC.

V gene TRBV19 combines with J gene TRBJ2-2; D is ambiguous. Trimming stripped 9 bases from V and 1 base from J, with 12 bases between. The CDR3 is 14 amino acids. CDR1 and CDR2 from the germline V gene are LNHDA and SQIVND (reference sequence). This chain's CDR3 is CASRLKENTGELFF. CDR3 bases: TGTGCCAGCCGGCTAAAAGAGAACACCGGGGAGCTGTTTTTT.

About this clone itself: The same CDR3 arises from other DNA sequences in this sample as well. Written as DNA, the CDR3 is TGTGCCAGCAGCCTGAACTTCCAAGAGACCCAGTACTTC. This encodes CASSLNFQETQYF. The rearrangement joins TRBV7-2 to TRBJ2-5; D is ambiguous. This CDR3 has 13 amino acids. The germline V and J ends were trimmed by 5 bases and 1 base, with 8 bases remaining between them. Germline V gives CDR1 SGHTA, CDR2 FQGNSA.

The chain recombines TRBV2 with TRBJ1-5, with D uncertain. Trimming cost V 3 bases and J 6 bases, with 9 bases left between them. The CDR3 covers 13 residues. Looked up from germline, CDR1 is SNHLY and CDR2 is FYNNEI. The CDR3 nucleotides are TGTGCCAGCAGTGACCGGGCTGGTCAGCCCCAGCATTTT. Its translation is CASSDRAGQPQHF. Combining the CDR3 with reference TRBV2 and TRBJ1-5 gives the whole variable domain EPEVTQTPSHQVTQMGQEVILRCVPISNHLYFYWYRQILGQKVEFLVSFYNNEISEKSEIFDDQFSVERPDGSNFTLKIRSTKLEDSAMYFCASSDRAGQPQHFGDGTRLSIL.

The V and J genes are TRBV9 and TRBJ1-5, with D possibly matching TRBD1 (6 bases). The CDR3 has 18 residues. Germline V gives CDR1 SGDLS, CDR2 YYNGEE. The CDR3 here is CALPGRGRKRYSNQPQHF. Here the CDR3 DNA reads TGTGCATTACCCGGCAGGGGCCGAAAACGATATAGCAATCAGCCCCAGCATTTT.

The chain uses TRBV2 and TRBJ1-5, with unresolved D. Trimming cost V 6 bases and J 11 bases, with 20 bases left between them. Germline assignment: CDR1 SNHLY and CDR2 FYNNEI. The CDR3 length is 14 residues. The chain's CDR3 is CASRTLQDIGAQHF. DNA for the CDR3: TGTGCCAGCAGAACCCTCCAAGATATCGGCGCCCAGCATTTT.

This clone was recorded once. The V and J genes are TRBV7-3 and TRBJ2-3; no clear D gene. Between the trimmed V and J ends, which lost 2 bases and 6 bases, there was a span of 15 bases. CDR3 length: 15 residues. Germline V CDR1 and CDR2: SGHTA, FQGTGA. The CDR3 DNA reads TGTGCCAGCAGCTTATCTTCGTCGCAATGGGATACGCAGTATTTT. Amino acid sequence: CASSLSSSQWDTQYF.

This sequence joins TRBV20-1 and TRBJ1-2; D gene unclear. Germline V gene data show CDR1 as DFQATT and CDR2 as SNEGSKA (reference sequence). The V gene lost 7 bases and the J gene lost 8 bases, with 14 bases spanning the gap. The CDR3 has 11 residues. CDR3 DNA sequence: TGCAGTGGCAGACCCTCCAAGGGCTACACCTTC. Translated: CSGRPSKGYTF.

The CDR3 coding sequence is TGTGCCAGCACCACGAGCGGGGCCCGGGTTCGAGATGAGCAGTACTTC. Amino acids: CASTTSGARVRDEQYF. The rearrangement uses TRBV28 and TRBJ2-7; TRBD2 matches at 7 bases. Trimming at V came to 7 bases and at J to 7 bases, leaving 19 bases not matched to a gene. Germline CDR1 is MDHEN and CDR2 is SYDVKM. This CDR3 contains 16 residues.

The chain joins TRBV5-4 to TRBJ1-4; D might be TRBD1 (5 bases). Germline CDR1 is SGHNT and CDR2 is YYREEE (reference sequence). CDR3 length equals 13 residues. Trimming shortened V by 4 bases and J by 7 bases, and 11 bases separated the two germline ends. The DNA of the CDR3 is TGTGCCAGCAGCCAGGACATGCGTGAAAAACTGTTTTTT. This sequence encodes CASSQDMREKLFF.

The DNA of the CDR3 is TGTGCCAGCAGCTTAGAATCCAATTGCACCTTC. This gives the protein CASSLESNCTF. The V call is TRBV11-1, the J call TRBJ1-2, with D hard to call. CDR1 is SGHAT and CDR2 is FQDESV in the germline V gene (reference sequence). V was clipped by 1 base and J by 13 bases, with 10 bases between them. The CDR3 has 11 residues.

V usage is TRBV5-1 and J usage is TRBJ1-1; perhaps TRBD1 as D (5 bases). Trimming removed 2 bases from V and 2 bases from J, with 10 bases in between. Germline V gene data show CDR1 as SGHRS and CDR2 as YFSETQ. This CDR3 is 14 amino acids long. CDR3 sequence reads: CASSFWQGNTEAFF. Here the CDR3 DNA reads TGCGCCAGCAGCTTTTGGCAGGGAAACACTGAAGCTTTCTTT.

This clone was seen a handful of times. The chain recombines TRBV7-3 with TRBJ1-2, with a weak D call TRBD1 (6 bases). V was pared by 2 bases and J by 4 bases, with 17 bases between. The CDR3 runs to 16 residues. Germline CDR1 reads SGHTA; CDR2 reads FQGTGA. CDR3 sequence: CASSLLLRQDGYGYTF. The CDR3 DNA reads TGTGCCAGCAGCTTATTATTGCGACAGGACGGCTATGGCTACACCTTC.

In DNA form, the CDR3 reads TGTGCCAGCTCCTACGGGAGTCTCTCTGGAAACACCATATATTTT. This sequence encodes CASSYGSLSGNTIYF. This sequence joins TRBV18 and TRBJ1-3; D is unclear. This CDR3 has 15 residues. V shed 6 bases and J shed 0 bases, with 12 bases lying between them. CDR1 is KGHSH, CDR2 LQKENI, per germline.

This chain joins TRBV2 and TRBJ2-5, with 12 positions matching TRBD2. Trimming at V came to 8 bases and at J to 5 bases, leaving 12 bases not matched to a gene. Germline assignment: CDR1 SNHLY and CDR2 FYNNEI. This CDR3 comprises 16 residues. The CDR3 sequence is CASGWTSGTFGETQYF. Here the CDR3 DNA reads TGTGCCAGCGGGTGGACTAGCGGGACCTTCGGGGAGACCCAGTACTTC.

The rearrangement uses TRBV28 and TRBJ2-7; D is possibly TRBD2 (7 bases). Germline loops: CDR1 MDHEN, CDR2 SYDVKM. V was cut by 5 bases and J by 3 bases, with 17 bases left in between. This CDR3 is 15 amino acids long. CDR3 DNA: TGTGCCAGCAGTGCCCGCGGGGGCAGTATCTACGAGCAGTACTTC. Its translation is CASSARGGSIYEQYF.

The gene calls are TRBV4-1 and TRBJ2-3; a weak D match, TRBD2 (5 bases). CDR1 MGHRA and CDR2 YSYEKL come from the germline V gene. The CDR3 is 15 amino acids. Deletions cut 4 bases from V and 1 base from J, with 12 bases between. The DNA of the CDR3 is TGCGCCAGCAGCCTGGTCGGGGTCGGCACAGATACGCAGTATTTT. Translating it yields CASSLVGVGTDTQYF.